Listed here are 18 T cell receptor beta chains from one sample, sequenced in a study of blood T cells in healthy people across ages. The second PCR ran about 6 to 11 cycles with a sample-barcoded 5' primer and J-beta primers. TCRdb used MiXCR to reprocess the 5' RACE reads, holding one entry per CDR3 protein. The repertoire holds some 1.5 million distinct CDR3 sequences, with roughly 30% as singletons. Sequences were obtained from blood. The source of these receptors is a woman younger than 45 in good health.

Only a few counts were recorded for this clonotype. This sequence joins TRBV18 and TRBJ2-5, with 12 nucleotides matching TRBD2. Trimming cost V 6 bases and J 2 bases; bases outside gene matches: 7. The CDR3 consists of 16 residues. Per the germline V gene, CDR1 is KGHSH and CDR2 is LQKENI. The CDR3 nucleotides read TGTGCCAGCTCGCCCCGGACTAGCGGGGCACAAGAGACCCAGTACTTC. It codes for CASSPRTSGAQETQYF.

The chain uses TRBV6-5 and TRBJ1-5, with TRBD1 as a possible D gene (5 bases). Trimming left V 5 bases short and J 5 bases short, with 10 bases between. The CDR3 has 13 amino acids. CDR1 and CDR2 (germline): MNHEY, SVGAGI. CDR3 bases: TGTGCCAGCAGTGACAGCTGGGATCAGCCCCAGCATTTT. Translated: CASSDSWDQPQHF.

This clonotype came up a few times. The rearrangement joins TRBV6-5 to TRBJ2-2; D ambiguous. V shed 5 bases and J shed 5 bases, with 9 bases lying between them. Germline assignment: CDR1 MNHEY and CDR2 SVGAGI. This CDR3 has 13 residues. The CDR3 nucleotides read TGTGCCAGCAGTAAATTTTTGACCGGGGAGCTGTTTTTT. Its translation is CASSKFLTGELFF.

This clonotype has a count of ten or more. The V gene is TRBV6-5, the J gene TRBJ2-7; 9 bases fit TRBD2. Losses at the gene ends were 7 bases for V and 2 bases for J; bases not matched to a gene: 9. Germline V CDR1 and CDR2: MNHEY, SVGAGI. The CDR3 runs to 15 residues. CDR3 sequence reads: CASKTGLASTYEQYF. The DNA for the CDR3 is TGTGCCAGCAAAACGGGACTAGCCTCGACCTACGAGCAGTACTTC.

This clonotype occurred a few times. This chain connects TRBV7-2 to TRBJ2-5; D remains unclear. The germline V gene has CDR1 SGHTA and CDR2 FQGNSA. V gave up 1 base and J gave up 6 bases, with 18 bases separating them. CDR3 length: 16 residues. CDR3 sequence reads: CASSLDVEAGLQTQYF. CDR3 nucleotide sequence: TGTGCCAGCAGCTTAGATGTGGAAGCAGGTCTACAGACCCAGTACTTC.

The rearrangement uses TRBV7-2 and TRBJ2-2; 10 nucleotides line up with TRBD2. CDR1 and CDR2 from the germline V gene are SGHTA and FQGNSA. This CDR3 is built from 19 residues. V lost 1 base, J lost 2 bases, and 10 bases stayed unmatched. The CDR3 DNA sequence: TGTGCCAGCAGCTTAGGGGACCTAGCGGGGGAACGCAACACCGGGGAGCTGTTTTTT. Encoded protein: CASSLGDLAGERNTGELFF. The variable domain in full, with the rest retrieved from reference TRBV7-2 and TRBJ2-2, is GAGVSQSPSNKVTEKGKDVELRCDPISGHTALYWYRQSLGQGLEFLIYFQGNSAPDKSGLPSDRFSAERTGGSVSTLTIQRTQQEDSAVYLCASSLGDLAGERNTGELFFGEGSRLTVL.

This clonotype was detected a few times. The DNA of the CDR3 is TGCAGTGCTAGCACACGGGGTGAGCAGTTCTTC. Encoded protein: CSASTRGEQFF. V gene TRBV20-1 combines with J gene TRBJ2-1; perhaps TRBD2 as D (5 bases). The CDR3 sequence is 11 residues long. Germline CDR1 and CDR2: DFQATT and SNEGSKA (reference sequence). V was shortened by 3 bases and J by 9 bases, with 9 bases between the two germline ends.

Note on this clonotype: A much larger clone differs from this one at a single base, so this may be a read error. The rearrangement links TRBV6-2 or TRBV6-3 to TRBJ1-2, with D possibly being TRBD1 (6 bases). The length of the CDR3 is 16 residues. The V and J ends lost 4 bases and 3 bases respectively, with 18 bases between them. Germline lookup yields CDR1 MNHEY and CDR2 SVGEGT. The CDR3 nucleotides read TGTGCCAGCAGTTCCTGGACAGACTCCGTGGACTATGGCTACACCTTC. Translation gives CASSSWTDSVDYGYTF.

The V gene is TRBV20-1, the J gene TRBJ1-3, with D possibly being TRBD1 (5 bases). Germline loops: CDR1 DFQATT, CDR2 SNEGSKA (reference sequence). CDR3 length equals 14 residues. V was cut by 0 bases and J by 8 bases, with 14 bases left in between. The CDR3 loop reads CSARDLGQLDTIYF. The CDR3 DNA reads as TGCAGTGCTAGAGATCTAGGACAATTAGACACCATATATTTT.

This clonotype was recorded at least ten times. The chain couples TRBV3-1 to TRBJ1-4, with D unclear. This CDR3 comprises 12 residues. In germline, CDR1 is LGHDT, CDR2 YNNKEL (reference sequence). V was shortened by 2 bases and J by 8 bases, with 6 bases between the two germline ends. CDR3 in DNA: TGTGCCAGCAGCCAATCAAACGAAAAACTGTTTTTT. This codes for CASSQSNEKLFF. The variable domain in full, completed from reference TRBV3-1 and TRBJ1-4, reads DTAVSQTPKYLVTQMGNDKSIKCEQNLGHDTMYWYKQDSKKFLKIMFSYNNKELIINETVPNRFSPKSPDKAHLNLHINSLELGDSAVYFCASSQSNEKLFFGSGTQLSVL.

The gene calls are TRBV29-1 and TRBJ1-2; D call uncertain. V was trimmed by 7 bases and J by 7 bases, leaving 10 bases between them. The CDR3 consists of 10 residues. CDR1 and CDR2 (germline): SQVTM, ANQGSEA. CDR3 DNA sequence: TGCAGCGACCTAGGTTCTGGCTACACCTTC. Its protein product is CSDLGSGYTF.

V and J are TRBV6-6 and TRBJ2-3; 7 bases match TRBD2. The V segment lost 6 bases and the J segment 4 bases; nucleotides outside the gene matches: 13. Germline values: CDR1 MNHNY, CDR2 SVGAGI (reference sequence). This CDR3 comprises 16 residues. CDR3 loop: CASRGRRREVSDTQYF. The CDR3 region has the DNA TGTGCCAGCAGGGGCCGGCGTCGGGAGGTATCAGATACGCAGTATTTT.

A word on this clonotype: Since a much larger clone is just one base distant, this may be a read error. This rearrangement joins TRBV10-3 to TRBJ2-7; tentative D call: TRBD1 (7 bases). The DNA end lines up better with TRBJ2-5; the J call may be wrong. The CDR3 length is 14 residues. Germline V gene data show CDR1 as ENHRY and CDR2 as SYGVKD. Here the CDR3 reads CAIRAGQTGETQYF. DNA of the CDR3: TGTGCCATCAGGGCGGGGCAGACAGGGGAGACCCAGTACTTC.

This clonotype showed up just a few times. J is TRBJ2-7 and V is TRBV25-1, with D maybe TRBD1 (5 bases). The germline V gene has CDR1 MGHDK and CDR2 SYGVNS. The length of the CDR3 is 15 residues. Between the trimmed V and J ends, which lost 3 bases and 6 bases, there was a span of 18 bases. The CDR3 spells CASSDYRVGAREQYF. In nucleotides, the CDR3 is TGTGCCAGCAGTGATTACCGAGTAGGGGCGCGCGAGCAGTACTTC.

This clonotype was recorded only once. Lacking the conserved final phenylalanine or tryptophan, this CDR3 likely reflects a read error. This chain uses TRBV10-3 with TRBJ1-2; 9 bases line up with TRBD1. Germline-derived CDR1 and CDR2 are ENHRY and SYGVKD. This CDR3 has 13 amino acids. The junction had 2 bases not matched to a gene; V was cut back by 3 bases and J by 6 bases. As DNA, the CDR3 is TGTGCCATCAGTGATACAGGGGGCGATGGCTACACCTGC. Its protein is CAISDTGGDGYTC.

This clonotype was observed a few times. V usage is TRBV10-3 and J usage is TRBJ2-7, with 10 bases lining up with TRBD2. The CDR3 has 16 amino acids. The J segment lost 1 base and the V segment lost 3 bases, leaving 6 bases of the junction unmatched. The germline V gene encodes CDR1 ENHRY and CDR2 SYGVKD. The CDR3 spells CAISDGLADLSYEQYF. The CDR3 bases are TGTGCCATCAGTGATGGACTAGCGGACCTGTCCTACGAGCAGTACTTC.

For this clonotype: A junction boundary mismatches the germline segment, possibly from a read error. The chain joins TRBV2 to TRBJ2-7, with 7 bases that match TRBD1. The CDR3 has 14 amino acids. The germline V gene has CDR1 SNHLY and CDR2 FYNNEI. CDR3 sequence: CASSESRQGSERYF. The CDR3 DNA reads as TGTGCCAGCAGTGAGTCGAGACAGGGATCCGAGCGGTACTTC.

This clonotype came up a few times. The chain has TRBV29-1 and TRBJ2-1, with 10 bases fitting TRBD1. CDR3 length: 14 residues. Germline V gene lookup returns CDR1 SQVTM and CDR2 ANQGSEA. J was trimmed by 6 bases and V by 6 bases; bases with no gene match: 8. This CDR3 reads CSVAGQGTINEQFF. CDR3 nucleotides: TGCAGCGTGGCGGGACAGGGGACCATCAATGAGCAGTTCTTC.